This is a list of T cell receptor beta chains from one sample in a study of CD39 and CD103 CD8 tumor-infiltrating T cells. The repertoire was sequenced with immunoSEQ multiplex PCR; TCRdb's copy has only in-frame clones and lacks some. The sample lists 4,000 to 5,500 clones, under 80% occurring once. The sample was CD8+ T cells sorted from blood. The receptors were gathered from a human donor with head and neck squamous cell carcinoma. Each CDR3 is given without its conserved first and last residue. Fields, in order: J gene, V gene, CDR3 protein.

>TRBJ2-1|TRBV7-8
ASSPLTGTNEQF
>TRBJ2-5|TRBV7-2
ASSPNRVPQETQY
>TRBJ2-1|TRBV4-3
ASSQEAGGFTYNEQF
>TRBJ2-3|TRBV21-1
ASSKGAGLAGGPATDTQY
>TRBJ1-1|TRBV11-2
ASSLGPGGRDTEAF
>TRBJ2-5|TRBV30
AWSVTGGQETQY
>TRBJ2-1|TRBV30
AWTSVSSYNEQF
>TRBJ2-7|TRBV7-9
ASTKTGHETSYEQY
>TRBJ1-2|TRBV27
ASSPSRVGYGYT
>TRBJ2-3|TRBV4-2
ASSQELRLAGTDTQY
>TRBJ2-2|TRBV25-1
ASSDHTDTGELF